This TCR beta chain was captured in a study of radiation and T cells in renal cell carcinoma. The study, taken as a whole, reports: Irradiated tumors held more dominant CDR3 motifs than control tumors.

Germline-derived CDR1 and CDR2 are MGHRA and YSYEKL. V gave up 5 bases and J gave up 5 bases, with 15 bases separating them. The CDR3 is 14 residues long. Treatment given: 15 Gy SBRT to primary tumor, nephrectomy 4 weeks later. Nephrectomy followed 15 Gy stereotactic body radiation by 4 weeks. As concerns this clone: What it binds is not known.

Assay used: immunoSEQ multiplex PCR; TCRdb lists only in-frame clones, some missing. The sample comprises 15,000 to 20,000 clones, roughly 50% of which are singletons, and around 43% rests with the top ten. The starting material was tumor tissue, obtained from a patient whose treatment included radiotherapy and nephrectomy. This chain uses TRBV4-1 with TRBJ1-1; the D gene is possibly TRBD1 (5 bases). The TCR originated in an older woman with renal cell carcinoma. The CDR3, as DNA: TGCGCCAGCAGCTCCGGGGAGGGACGGACTGAAGCTTTCTTT. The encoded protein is CASSSGEGRTEAFF.